Listed below are T cell receptor beta chains from one sample, sequenced in a study of T cells in Graves' hyperthyroidism and ophthalmopathy. TCRdb re-called the multiplex PCR reads with MiXCR, one entry per CDR3 protein. The table has around 620,000 distinct CDR3 sequences, 11% to 15% seen once. Sequenced input: blood. These receptors all come from a woman in her late teens or twenties with Graves' ophthalmopathy. Both conserved end residues are part of each CDR3. Each record gives: J gene, clone size, V gene, D gene, CDR3 protein, CDR3 DNA. A D gene is named only where the DNA matches it firmly. The size entry is marked missing in some rows and otherwise reads once, few, many or a size class.

>TRBJ2-3|.|TRBV5-1|.
CASSFLATTDTQYF
TGTGCCAGCAGCTTTTTAGCGACCACAGATACGCAGTATTTT
>TRBJ2-3|once|TRBV20-1|TRBD1
CSAVSGTGGADTQYF
TGCAGTGCTGTATCCGGGACAGGGGGCGCAGATACGCAGTATTTT
>TRBJ1-2|.|TRBV27|TRBD1
CASKHGQGASNYGYTF
TGTGCCAGCAAACACGGGCAGGGGGCCTCTAACTATGGCTACACCTTC
>TRBJ2-7|many|TRBV28|TRBD2
CASSPPLARSSYEQYF
TGTGCCAGCAGTCCCCCACTAGCGCGAAGCTCCTACGAGCAGTACTTC
>TRBJ2-7|many|TRBV18|.
CASSRDDAYEQYF
TGTGCCAGCTCTCGCGACGACGCCTACGAGCAGTACTTC
>TRBJ2-7|many|TRBV6-1|TRBD1
CASSDRDRYEQYF
TGTGCCAGCAGCGACCGGGACAGGTACGAGCAGTACTTC
>TRBJ1-4|few|TRBV20-1|TRBD1
CSARVPTGGGEKLFF
TGCAGTGCTAGAGTTCCGACAGGGGGGGGTGAAAAACTGTTTTTT
>TRBJ2-7|many|TRBV7-9|TRBD1
CASSLARGPWDEQYF
TGTGCCAGCAGCTTAGCCAGGGGGCCCTGGGACGAGCAGTACTTC
>TRBJ2-3|few|TRBV7-9|.
CASKTGNTDTQYF
TGTGCCAGCAAGACTGGGAACACAGATACGCAGTATTTT
>TRBJ1-3|.|TRBV28|.
CASSLPWRGPGNTIYF
TGTGCCAGCAGTTTACCCTGGAGAGGGCCTGGAAACACCATATATTTT
>TRBJ1-2|many|TRBV6-1|.
CASSEPGNNYGYTF
TGTGCCAGCAGTGAACCTGGCAATAACTATGGCTACACCTTC
>TRBJ2-5|few|TRBV11-3|TRBD2
CASSPRLAGGPSGDVGETQYF
TGTGCCAGCAGCCCGCGACTAGCGGGAGGGCCGAGCGGAGATGTAGGAGAGACCCAGTACTTC
>TRBJ1-4|few|TRBV12-3/TRBV12-4|TRBD1
CASGLGQGGWGEKLFF
TGTGCCAGCGGCCTAGGACAGGGGGGATGGGGTGAAAAACTGTTTTTT
>TRBJ1-5|many|TRBV15|TRBD1
CATSRQGDQPQHF
TGTGCCACCAGCCGACAGGGGGATCAGCCCCAGCATTTT
>TRBJ2-7|few|TRBV10-3|.
CAISSRRDAYEQYF
TGTGCCATCAGCTCGAGACGAGACGCCTACGAGCAGTACTTC
>TRBJ1-2|many|TRBV3-1|.
CASSQGFEAASNYGYTF
TGTGCCAGCAGCCAAGGGTTCGAGGCGGCGTCTAACTATGGCTACACCTTC
>TRBJ1-2|many|TRBV28|.
CASSPRWEEIYGYTF
TGTGCCAGCAGTCCCCGGTGGGAGGAAATCTATGGCTACACCTTC
>TRBJ1-3|many|TRBV28|TRBD1
CASSTIGQGSGNTIYF
TGTGCCAGCAGCACAATCGGACAGGGCTCTGGAAACACCATATATTTT
>TRBJ2-7|many|TRBV11-2|.
CASSSSGAPYEQYF
TGTGCCAGCAGCTCATCGGGAGCTCCCTACGAGCAGTACTTC
>TRBJ2-5|many|TRBV7-3|.
CASSSGPNQETQYF
TGTGCCAGCAGCTCCGGACCCAACCAAGAGACCCAGTACTTC
>TRBJ2-5|many|TRBV28|TRBD2
CASSLTTGGYLETQYF
TGTGCCAGCAGTTTGACAACGGGAGGGTATCTTGAGACCCAGTACTTC
>TRBJ2-3|few|TRBV20-1|.
CSASRRAGTDTQYF
TGCAGTGCTAGTAGGAGGGCGGGCACAGATACGCAGTATTTT
>TRBJ1-2|many|TRBV27|TRBD1
CASRPGQNYGYTF
TGTGCCAGCAGGCCGGGACAGAACTATGGCTACACCTTC
>TRBJ2-3|.|TRBV19|TRBD2
CASSQTSGRSTDTQYF
TGTGCCAGTAGTCAGACTAGCGGGAGATCCACAGATACGCAGTATTTT
>TRBJ2-3|.|TRBV20-1|TRBD2
CNARSGTSADTQYF
TGCAATGCTAGATCCGGGACTAGCGCAGATACGCAGTATTTT